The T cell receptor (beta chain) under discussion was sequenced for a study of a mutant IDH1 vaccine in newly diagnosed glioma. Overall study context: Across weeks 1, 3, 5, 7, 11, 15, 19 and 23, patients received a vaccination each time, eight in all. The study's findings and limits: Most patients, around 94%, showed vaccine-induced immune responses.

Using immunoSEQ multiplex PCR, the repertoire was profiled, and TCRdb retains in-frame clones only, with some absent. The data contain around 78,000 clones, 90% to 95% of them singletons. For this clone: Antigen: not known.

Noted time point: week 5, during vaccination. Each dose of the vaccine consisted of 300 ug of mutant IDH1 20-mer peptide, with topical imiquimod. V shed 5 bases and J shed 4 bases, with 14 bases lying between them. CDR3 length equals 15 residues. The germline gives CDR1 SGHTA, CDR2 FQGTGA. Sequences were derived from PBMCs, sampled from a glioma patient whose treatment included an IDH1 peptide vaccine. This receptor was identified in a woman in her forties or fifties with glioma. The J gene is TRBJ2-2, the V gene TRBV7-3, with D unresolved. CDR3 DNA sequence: TGTGCCAGCAGCGCACAGCGCGGCGGCACCGGGGAGCTGTTTTTT. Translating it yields CASSAQRGGTGELFF.